These 12 T cell receptor beta chains came from one sample sequenced in a study of cytomegalovirus exposure and HLA in healthy donors. This PCR relied on a set of 60 Vbeta primers and 13 Jbeta primers. Clones were sequenced by immunoSEQ multiplex PCR, and TCRdb holds only the in-frame ones, with some missing. The sample has 100,000 to 150,000 clones; about 80% are singletons. Sequencing input: PBMCs. The receptors derive from a man between 18 and 35 years old in good health and CMV-seronegative.

The CDR3 DNA is TGTGCCAGCAGCTCTGGGCAACAGGGGGCCGAAGCTTTCTTT. Protein: CASSSGQQGAEAFF. The rearrangement uses TRBV11-3 and TRBJ1-1; 9 bases match TRBD1. The CDR3 has 14 residues. Germline values: CDR1 SGHNT, CDR2 YENEEA. The V and J ends lost 4 bases and 8 bases, in that order; junction bases with no gene match: 8.

V gene TRBV4-2 combines with J gene TRBJ2-7; D might be TRBD1 (5 bases). Germline values: CDR1 LGHNA, CDR2 YNFKEQ. The ends were cut back, 2 bases at V and 13 bases at J, with 18 bases in the middle. The CDR3 loop spans 13 amino acids. Here the CDR3 reads CASSQLGPDVQYF. DNA of the CDR3: TGTGCCAGCAGCCAATTGGGGCCGGACGTTCAATACTTC.

V and J are TRBV5-1 and TRBJ2-3, with 8 bases that match TRBD1. The CDR3 loop spans 16 amino acids. Germline assignment: CDR1 SGHRS and CDR2 YFSETQ. The V and J ends lost 3 bases and 1 base, in that order; junction bases with no gene match: 7. The CDR3 coding sequence is TGCGCCAGCAGCTGGACAGGGATTCACCGCACAGATACGCAGTATTTT. Protein sequence: CASSWTGIHRTDTQYF.

This chain connects TRBV5-8 to TRBJ1-1, with TRBD1 identical over 9 bases. The germline CDR1 and CDR2 sequences are SGHTS and YDEGEE. Trimming removed 5 bases from V and 3 bases from J; junction bases left unmatched: 8. The CDR3 is made up of 15 amino acids. CDR3 region: CASSPGQGLYTEAFF. In DNA form, the CDR3 reads TGTGCCAGCAGTCCGGGACAGGGACTTTACACTGAAGCTTTCTTT.

The chain recombines TRBV11-2 with TRBJ2-3; 7 bases align to TRBD2. This CDR3 contains 16 residues. With V trimmed by 7 bases and J by 2 bases, 12 bases remained unmatched. Germline CDR1 and CDR2: SGHAT and FQNNGV. The CDR3 loop reads CASTLFPGGTTDTQYF. The CDR3 bases are TGTGCCAGCACCCTGTTTCCCGGGGGGACCACAGATACGCAGTATTTT.

V is TRBV18 and J is TRBJ1-1; 8 nucleotides align to TRBD1. The V gene end was trimmed by 3 bases and the J gene end by 3 bases; junction bases not matched to a gene: 6. The CDR3 consists of 15 residues. The germline V gene has CDR1 KGHSH and CDR2 LQKENI. In DNA, the CDR3 is TGTGCCAGCTCACCTGACAGGGGCCCCCACACTGAAGCTTTCTTT. This gives the protein CASSPDRGPHTEAFF.

The CDR3 loop reads CATTTDRGSYEQYF. The CDR3 DNA reads as TGTGCCACCACCACGGACAGGGGGTCCTACGAGCAGTACTTC. The chain employs TRBV15 and TRBJ2-7, with TRBD1 matching 10 bases. The V gene end was trimmed by 7 bases and the J gene end by 1 base; junction bases not matched to a gene: 4. Per the germline V gene, CDR1 is LNHNV and CDR2 is YYDKDF (reference sequence). The CDR3 has 14 amino acids.

V and J are TRBV5-6 and TRBJ2-1, with 9 bases fitting TRBD2. CDR1 SGHDT and CDR2 YYEEEE come from the germline V gene. This CDR3 is 18 amino acids long. V lost 0 bases, J lost 4 bases, and 11 bases stayed unmatched. Here the CDR3 reads CASSLGHSGGHIYNEQFF. In DNA form, the CDR3 reads TGTGCCAGCAGCTTGGGTCACAGCGGGGGGCACATTTACAATGAGCAGTTCTTC.

The J gene is TRBJ1-6, the V gene TRBV27; the D is unclear. This CDR3 has 13 amino acids. The germline V and J ends were trimmed by 4 bases and 7 bases, with 8 bases remaining between them. Germline V gene lookup returns CDR1 MNHEY and CDR2 SMNVEV (reference sequence). CDR3: CASSSARNSPLHF. The CDR3, as DNA: TGTGCCAGCAGTTCGGCGCGGAATTCACCCCTCCACTTT.

This clone was recorded only once. This sequence joins TRBV5-1 and TRBJ1-2; possible D gene TRBD1, 5 bases. The CDR3 consists of 14 residues. V lost 0 bases and J lost 8, with 14 bases in between. CDR1 is SGHRS, CDR2 YFSETQ, per germline. The CDR3, as DNA: TGCGCCAGCAGCTTGGTCTCTCAGGGTAACGGCTACACCTTC. It yields the protein CASSLVSQGNGYTF.

DNA of the CDR3: TGCGCCAGCAGCTCGGGTGAGACCCAGTACTTC. Protein sequence: CASSSGETQYF. The chain links TRBV5-1 to TRBJ2-5; D is unresolved. There are 11 residues in the CDR3. Trimming cost V 3 bases and J 5 bases, with 5 bases left between them. Per germline, CDR1 SGHRS and CDR2 YFSETQ.

The CDR3 reads CASSLASGVRQPQHF. For the CDR3, the DNA is TGTGCCAGCAGCTTAGCTTCCGGGGTACGGCAGCCCCAGCATTTT. The chain uses TRBV7-2 and TRBJ1-5; D unresolved. In germline, CDR1 is SGHTA, CDR2 FQGNSA. This CDR3 has 15 amino acids. V lost 0 bases to trimming and J lost 7 bases, with 13 bases between them. The full variable domain, its missing parts supplied by reference TRBV7-2 and TRBJ1-5, is GAGVSQSPSNKVTEKGKDVELRCDPISGHTALYWYRQSLGQGLEFLIYFQGNSAPDKSGLPSDRFSAERTGGSVSTLTIQRTQQEDSAVYLCASSLASGVRQPQHFGDGTRLSIL.